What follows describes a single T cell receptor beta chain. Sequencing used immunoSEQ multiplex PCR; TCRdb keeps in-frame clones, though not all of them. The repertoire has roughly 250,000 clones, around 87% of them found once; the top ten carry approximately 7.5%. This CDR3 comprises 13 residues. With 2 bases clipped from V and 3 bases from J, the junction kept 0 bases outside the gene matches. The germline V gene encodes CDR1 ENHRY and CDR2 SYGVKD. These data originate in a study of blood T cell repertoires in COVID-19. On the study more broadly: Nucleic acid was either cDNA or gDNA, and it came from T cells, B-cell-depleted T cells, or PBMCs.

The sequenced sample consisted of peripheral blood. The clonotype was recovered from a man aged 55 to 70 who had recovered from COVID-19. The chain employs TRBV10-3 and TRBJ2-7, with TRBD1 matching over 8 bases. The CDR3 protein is CAISETGGYEQYV. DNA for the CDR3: TGTGCCATCAGTGAGACAGGGGGCTACGAGCAGTACGTC.